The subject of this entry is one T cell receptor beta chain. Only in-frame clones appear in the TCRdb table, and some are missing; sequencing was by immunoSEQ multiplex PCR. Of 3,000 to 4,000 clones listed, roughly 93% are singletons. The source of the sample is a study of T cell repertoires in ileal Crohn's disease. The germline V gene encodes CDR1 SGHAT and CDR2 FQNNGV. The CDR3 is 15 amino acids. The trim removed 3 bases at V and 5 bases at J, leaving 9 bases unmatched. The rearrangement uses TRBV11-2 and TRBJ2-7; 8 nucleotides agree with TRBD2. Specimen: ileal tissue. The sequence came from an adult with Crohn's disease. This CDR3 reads CASSLTFSGIHEQYF. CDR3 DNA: TGTGCCAGCAGCTTGACCTTTAGCGGGATTCACGAGCAGTACTTC. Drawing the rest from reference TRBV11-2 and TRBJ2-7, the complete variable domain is EAGVAQSPRYKIIEKRQSVAFWCNPISGHATLYWYQQILGQGPKLLIQFQNNGVVDDSQLPKDRFSAERLKGVDSTLKIQPAKLEDSAVYLCASSLTFSGIHEQYFGPGTRLTVT.